This TCR beta chain came from a study of T-cell memory formation after mild COVID-19 (dated by TCRdb to 2020 to 2023). Turning to the overall study: TCR sequence clusters from the two donors were largely donor specific. Two young, previously healthy adult volunteers, one female and one male, were included in the cohort. T-cell clones expanding and contracting after mild COVID-19 in two donors were tracked by longitudinal TCRalpha and TCRbeta repertoire sequencing. Overall study results and their limits: Clones that contracted from day 15 to 85 showed balanced CD4/CD8 phenotypes, whereas a second wave of clones that expanded from day 15 to 37 leaned towards CD4+. Some responding clones were detected in pre-infection memory, which suggested that pre-existing cross-reactive memory T cells had joined the SARS-CoV-2 response. The study included only a couple of mild cases, and larger cohorts that include severe cases with pre-infection samples were judged to be necessary. Contracting CD4+ clones turned up mainly in the CM and EM memory subsets, whereas EMRA was where CD8+ clones were enriched. SARS-CoV-2 specificity of the second-wave clones peaking on day 37 was not confirmed.

A remark on this clonotype: Its antigen target is currently unknown. The input lacks base qualities; no much larger clone sits a single base away.

Ficoll-Paque density gradient centrifugation was the method used to isolate PBMCs. Sequenced on an Illumina NovaSeq 6000. TCRalpha and TCRbeta cDNA libraries were built by 5'RACE with constant-segment primers, adding sample barcodes and unique molecular identifiers. Trizol reagent was used to extract RNA from every sample. The libraries were amplified in two PCR steps, and the second step added a second sample barcode and Illumina TruSeq adapters. Libraries were sequenced on an Illumina NovaSeq with 2 x 150 bp paired-end reads. The paper's data handling went like this. With migec v1.2.7, reads were demultiplexed and then collapsed into UMI-guided consensus sequences. Using mixcr v2.1.11, UMI consensuses were aligned to TRA and TRB V and J templates and then assembled into clonotypes. Clonotypes were classified as expanded or contracted when called significant by both edgeR and NoisET, with noise models trained on biological replicates. For edgeR calls, the thresholds were a false discovery rate-adjusted p below 0.01 and a log2 fold-change of 1. As an exploratory analysis of dynamics, PCA with hierarchical clustering was applied to max-normalized trajectories of the 1000 most abundant clonotypes. The CD4 or CD8 phenotype of responding clones was assigned using the separately sequenced CD4+ and CD8+ repertoires. TCRdb reanalyzed the raw reads on its own, using fastp at Q25 for trimming and MiXCR for clone calling, and kept in-frame beta chains. CDR3 protein duplicates are merged, each entry listing the most common genes and DNA. The V and J calls reflect TCRdb's pipeline rather than the authors' work. The sample profile shows about 110,000 distinct CDR3 sequences; over 15% of them were found once. The ten largest account for 25% to 30% of the sample.

The sample consisted of PBMCs or a T cell subset sorted from them (not recorded which). This TCR came from an adult woman who had mild COVID-19 (a few samples of this study predate the infection). The sample titles of this study are shuffled in the database, so cell type and time point are left out; the donor was told from shared clones.

Read as DNA, the sequence is TGCAGCGTTGAAGATGACCCCACGGAGACCCAGTACTTC. This is translated as CSVEDDPTETQYF. The chain couples TRBV29-1 to TRBJ2-5, with no confident D gene call. The CDR3 starts with the cysteine, ends with the phenylalanine, and has 13 residues. Only the CDR3 part of the read is kept: 39 bases, read in frame from the first base. The germline V gene provides CDR1 SQVTM and CDR2 ANQGSEA. The junction carries 10 bases between V and J, which are trimmed by 0 bases and 5 bases respectively.